The T cell receptor beta chain described here comes from a study of glioma-infiltrating T cells after dendritic cell vaccination. Study background: Dendritic cells derived from monocytes and pulsed with autologous tumor lysate formed the vaccine.

Selection required adequate fresh-frozen tumor tissue plus more than two years' survival data. Germline assignment: CDR1 SGHNT and CDR2 YENEEA. The ends were cut back, 5 bases at V and 7 bases at J, with 12 bases in the middle. The CDR3 runs to 13 residues. Libraries were prepared by immunoSEQ multiplex PCR; TCRdb keeps only in-frame clonotypes and omits some of them. This sample has 85,000 to 110,000 clones, with roughly 79% found just once. The sequencing used blood, collected before dendritic cell vaccination. The receptor was derived from a human donor with glioblastoma. The chain has TRBV11-3 and TRBJ2-1; possible D gene TRBD2, 6 bases. CDR3 region: CASSLGGRNEQFF. The DNA of the CDR3 is TGTGCCAGCAGCCTGGGAGGTCGGAATGAGCAGTTCTTC.